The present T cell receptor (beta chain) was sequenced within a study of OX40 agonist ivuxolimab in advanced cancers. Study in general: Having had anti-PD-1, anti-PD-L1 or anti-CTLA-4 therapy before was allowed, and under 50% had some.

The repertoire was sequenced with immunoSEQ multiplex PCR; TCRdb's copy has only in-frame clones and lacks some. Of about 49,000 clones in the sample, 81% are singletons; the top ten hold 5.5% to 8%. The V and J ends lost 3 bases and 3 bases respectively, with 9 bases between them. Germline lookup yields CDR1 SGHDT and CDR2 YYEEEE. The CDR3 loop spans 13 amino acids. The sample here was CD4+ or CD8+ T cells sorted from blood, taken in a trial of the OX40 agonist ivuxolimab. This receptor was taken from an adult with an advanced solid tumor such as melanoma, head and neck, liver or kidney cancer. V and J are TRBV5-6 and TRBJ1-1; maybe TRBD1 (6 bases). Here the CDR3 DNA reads TGTGCCAGCAGCTCCCAGGGGTACACTGAAGCTTTCTTT. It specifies CASSSQGYTEAFF.